The 18 T cell receptor beta chains listed next were all sequenced from one sample in a study of blood T cell repertoires in COVID-19. The repertoire was sequenced with immunoSEQ multiplex PCR; TCRdb's copy has only in-frame clones and lacks some. The sample carries 150,000 to 200,000 clones, around 90% recorded once. Sequencing was performed on peripheral blood. The receptors derive from a man aged 60 to 69 with acute or convalescent COVID-19.

This clone was observed once. The rearrangement uses TRBV5-5 and TRBJ2-5, with 12 positions matching TRBD1. This CDR3 is 15 amino acids long. Germline V lookup: CDR1 SGHKS, CDR2 YYEKEE (reference sequence). V lost 4 bases and J lost 5; bases outside the gene matches: 6. CDR3: CASSPWDRGLETQYF. The DNA of the CDR3 is TGTGCCAGCAGCCCTTGGGACAGGGGGCTGGAGACCCAGTACTTC.

The rearrangement uses TRBV11-2 and TRBJ2-3; 9 bases are shared with TRBD2. From germline, CDR1 is SGHAT and CDR2 FQNNGV. This CDR3 is 16 amino acids long. Trimming at V came to 5 bases and at J to 2 bases, leaving 8 bases not matched to a gene. The CDR3 DNA reads TGTGCCAGCAGCATTATTAGCGGGGGTATCACAGATACGCAGTATTTT. It yields the protein CASSIISGGITDTQYF.

The rearrangement joins TRBV5-1 to TRBJ1-4, with TRBD1 as a possible D gene (5 bases). This CDR3 contains 14 residues. Germline lookup yields CDR1 SGHRS and CDR2 YFSETQ. The V and J ends lost 0 bases and 8 bases respectively, with 11 bases between them. This chain's CDR3 is CASSLAGGGEKLFF. CDR3 in DNA: TGCGCCAGCAGCTTGGCCGGGGGAGGGGAAAAACTGTTTTTT.

The chain employs TRBV5-6 and TRBJ1-4; perhaps TRBD1 as D (5 bases). Trimming pared 4 bases from V and 5 bases from J, leaving 15 bases between. The germline V gene encodes CDR1 SGHDT and CDR2 YYEEEE. The CDR3 extends over 15 amino acids. The CDR3 sequence is CASSTQGEANEKLFF. DNA for the CDR3: TGTGCCAGCAGCACCCAGGGTGAGGCGAATGAAAAACTGTTTTTT.

The chain uses TRBV23-1 and TRBJ1-1; D is undetermined. TRBV23-1 is assigned to the ORF class and has an uncertain function. V lost 3 bases, J lost 0 bases, and 11 bases lay in between. CDR3 length: 15 residues. The CDR3 DNA sequence: TGCGCCAGCAGTCAGCCAGGATTCATGAACACTGAAGCTTTCTTT. This encodes CASSQPGFMNTEAFF.

The chain is built from TRBV7-2 and TRBJ2-1; TRBD1 aligns across 10 bases. Germline CDR1 SGHTA, CDR2 FQGNSA. J lost 6 bases, V lost 2 bases, and 16 bases had no gene match. The CDR3 loop spans 19 amino acids. The CDR3 nucleotides are TGTGCCAGCAGCTTAAGGGGACAGGGGCGACTAGGGATAGGCAATGAGCAGTTCTTC. It is translated as CASSLRGQGRLGIGNEQFF.

This chain connects TRBV11-3 to TRBJ1-6; D perhaps matches TRBD1 (5 bases). V was shortened by 5 bases and J by 8 bases, with 16 bases between the two germline ends. The germline CDR1 and CDR2 sequences are SGHNT and YENEEA. The CDR3 has 15 residues. The CDR3 DNA is TGTGCCAGCAGCCCACGGGGGGGATCGGATTCACCCCTCCACTTT. Protein sequence: CASSPRGGSDSPLHF.

J is TRBJ2-1 and V is TRBV20-1, with a possible D match to TRBD2 (5 bases). The germline CDR1 and CDR2 sequences are DFQATT and SNEGSKA (reference sequence). The CDR3 is 14 residues long. Trimming took off 3 bases at V and 0 bases at J, with 9 bases between the two ends. CDR3: CSASPSISYNEQFF. As DNA, the CDR3 is TGCAGTGCTAGTCCTAGCATCTCCTACAATGAGCAGTTCTTC.

V and J are TRBV6-5 and TRBJ1-6, with D possibly matching TRBD1 (6 bases). The V end was cut by 6 bases, the J end by 10 bases, with 19 bases between. Germline V gives CDR1 MNHEY, CDR2 SVGAGI. There are 15 residues in the CDR3. CDR3 DNA: TGTGCCAGCAGCCGTCAAACAGGGAAGGACTCACCCCTCCACTTT. Amino acids: CASSRQTGKDSPLHF.

The chain has TRBV30 and TRBJ1-5; 8 positions agree with TRBD1. The CDR3 spans 14 residues. Losses at the gene ends were 6 bases for V and 5 bases for J; bases not matched to a gene: 9. Germline CDR1 is GTSNPN and CDR2 is SVGIG (reference sequence). CDR3 sequence reads: CACRRQGWDQPQHF. The CDR3 region has the DNA TGTGCCTGCCGCCGACAGGGGTGGGATCAGCCCCAGCATTTT.

This chain connects TRBV11-2 to TRBJ1-2; D gene uncertain. CDR3 length: 15 amino acids. Germline V CDR1 and CDR2: SGHAT, FQNNGV. V lost 1 base and J lost 2, with 11 bases in between. The CDR3 spells CASSLAGAINYGYTF. CDR3 DNA sequence: TGTGCCAGCAGCTTAGCAGGTGCGATAAACTATGGCTACACCTTC.

This sequence joins TRBV4-1 and TRBJ1-2; 9 bases are a match to TRBD1. The germline V gene encodes CDR1 MGHRA and CDR2 YSYEKL. There are 15 residues in the CDR3. The J segment lost 8 bases and the V segment lost 5 bases, leaving 12 bases of the junction unmatched. CDR3 in DNA: TGCGCCAGCAGCACCCTTAACAGGGGGCTTAAGGGCTACACCTTC. This encodes CASSTLNRGLKGYTF.

A single count supports this clone. CDR3 loop: CAWSVHRDTPKETQYF. The CDR3 DNA reads as TGTGCCTGGAGTGTACACCGGGACACCCCTAAAGAGACCCAGTACTTC. This chain links TRBV30 with TRBJ2-5, with D possibly being TRBD1 (6 bases). Germline V lookup: CDR1 GTSNPN, CDR2 SVGIG (reference sequence). Trimming shortened V by 0 bases and J by 3 bases, and 17 bases separated the two germline ends. This CDR3 has 16 amino acids.

V gene TRBV10-3 combines with J gene TRBJ1-2, with D unresolved. Germline V gives CDR1 ENHRY, CDR2 SYGVKD. The ends were cut back, 7 bases at V and 5 bases at J, with 14 bases in the middle. This CDR3 comprises 13 residues. The CDR3 region has the DNA TGTGCCATCACCCTGGCGGCGAGATATGGCTACACCTTC. Residues: CAITLAARYGYTF.

The rearrangement uses TRBV27 and TRBJ1-1; TRBD1 aligns across 9 bases. Germline CDR1 is MNHEY and CDR2 is SMNVEV (reference sequence). Trimming removed 5 bases from V and 5 bases from J; junction bases left unmatched: 12. The CDR3 has 16 amino acids. This chain's CDR3 is CASSADSGQGMTEAFF. The DNA for the CDR3 is TGTGCCAGCAGTGCAGACTCCGGACAGGGGATGACTGAAGCTTTCTTT.

The J gene is TRBJ1-6, the V gene TRBV3-1 (or the pseudogene TRBV3-2); the match to TRBD1 covers 7 bases. J lost 10 bases, V lost 0 bases, and 6 bases had no gene match. CDR3 size: 15 residues. Germline V gives CDR1 LGHDT, CDR2 YNNKEL (reference sequence). The CDR3 loop reads CASSQDTGVSSPLHF. In nucleotides, the CDR3 is TGTGCCAGCAGCCAAGACACAGGGGTAAGCTCACCCCTCCACTTT.

The chain is built from TRBV25-1 and TRBJ2-2; 7 nucleotides match TRBD1. The length of the CDR3 is 18 residues. V shed 4 bases, J shed 3 bases, and the junction held 14 bases outside the gene matches. From germline, CDR1 is MGHDK and CDR2 SYGVNS. The CDR3 DNA is TGTGCCAGCAGTGCTGGACAGGCCTCGGGTCAATACACCGGGGAGCTGTTTTTT. Translated: CASSAGQASGQYTGELFF.

The CDR3 loop is CASSLRGHNEQFF. CDR3 bases: TGTGCCAGCAGCTTACGCGGGCACAATGAGCAGTTCTTC. The J gene is TRBJ2-1, the V gene TRBV11-3, with D maybe TRBD2 (5 bases). V was pared by 2 bases and J by 5 bases, with 7 bases between. The CDR3 consists of 13 residues. CDR1 and CDR2 from the germline V gene are SGHNT and YENEEA.